These T cell receptor beta chains were read from a single sample in a study of untreated major depressive disorder. TCRdb's table, derived via immunoSEQ multiplex PCR, lists solely in-frame clones and lacks some. The table has about 15,000 clones, around nine tenths seen once. What was sequenced was CD4+ T cells from PBMCs. The receptors originated from a woman between 25 and 40 years old with major depressive disorder. Each CDR3 is given with its conserved first and last residue. Fields, in order: V gene, J gene, D gene, clone size, CDR3 protein, CDR3 DNA. D genes are given only for firm matches. Rows may omit the clone size; those that give it use once, few, many or a size class.

v_call: TRBV6-5
j_call: TRBJ2-7
d_call: .
clone_size: .
cdr3_aa: CASSYDLYHEQYF
cdr3_nt: TGTGCCAGCAGTTATGATCTTTACCACGAGCAGTACTTC

v_call: TRBV4-1
j_call: TRBJ2-1
d_call: .
clone_size: .
cdr3_aa: CASSQEGAATYNEQFF
cdr3_nt: TGCGCCAGCAGCCAAGAAGGAGCGGCGACCTACAATGAGCAGTTCTTC

v_call: TRBV27
j_call: TRBJ1-2
d_call: TRBD1
clone_size: few
cdr3_aa: CASSLQGAHGYTF
cdr3_nt: TGTGCCAGCAGTTTACAGGGGGCGCATGGCTACACCTTC

v_call: TRBV6-1
j_call: TRBJ1-5
d_call: .
clone_size: .
cdr3_aa: CASRGTTDPGQPQHF
cdr3_nt: TGTGCCAGCAGGGGGACAACCGATCCAGGACAGCCCCAGCATTTT

v_call: TRBV11-3
j_call: TRBJ1-4
d_call: .
clone_size: .
cdr3_aa: CASKGATNEKLFF
cdr3_nt: TGTGCCAGCAAAGGGGCAACTAATGAAAAACTGTTTTTT

v_call: TRBV18
j_call: TRBJ2-1
d_call: TRBD1
clone_size: .
cdr3_aa: CASSRFPGQGYNEQFF
cdr3_nt: TGTGCCAGCTCACGGTTTCCGGGACAGGGCTACAATGAGCAGTTCTTC

v_call: TRBV6-5
j_call: TRBJ2-3
d_call: TRBD2
clone_size: .
cdr3_aa: CASSLGSGFADTQYF
cdr3_nt: TGTGCCAGCAGCCTCGGTAGCGGGTTTGCGGATACGCAGTATTTT

v_call: TRBV9
j_call: TRBJ2-7
d_call: .
clone_size: .
cdr3_aa: CASSVFKEGSEQYF
cdr3_nt: TGTGCCAGCAGCGTATTCAAGGAGGGGTCCGAGCAGTACTTC

v_call: TRBV7-2
j_call: TRBJ1-2
d_call: TRBD1
clone_size: few
cdr3_aa: CASSLVLLGTGLGYTF
cdr3_nt: TGTGCCAGCAGCTTAGTCTTGTTAGGGACAGGGCTTGGCTACACCTTC

v_call: TRBV30
j_call: TRBJ2-7
d_call: .
clone_size: .
cdr3_aa: CAWSVGGLDYEQYF
cdr3_nt: TGTGCCTGGAGTGTAGGGGGACTGGACTACGAGCAGTACTTC